This T cell receptor beta chain was obtained from a study of patients and donors after allogeneic stem cell transplantation. TCRdb reprocessed the RT-PCR reads with MiXCR, giving one entry per CDR3 protein. The sample yields over 200,000 distinct CDR3 sequences, 38% seen once. The CDR3 sequence is 16 residues long. The germline V gene encodes CDR1 MDHEN and CDR2 SYDVKM. After removal of 6 bases from V and 4 bases from J, the junction contained 12 bases not matched to a gene. The sequence came from a human donor who was either an allogeneic HSCT recipient or a stem cell or donor lymphocyte infusion donor (not recorded which). It is not recorded whose cells these are; they may come from a transplant donor. The specimen sequenced was blood, either unsorted or a sorted T cell fraction (not recorded which). The V and J genes are TRBV28 and TRBJ2-5; 9 bases are shared with TRBD2. DNA for the CDR3: TGTGCCAGCAGCCTCGGACTAGCGAGGGGGAGAGAGACCCAGTACTTC. This sequence encodes CASSLGLARGRETQYF.